This T cell receptor beta chain was identified during a study of PD-1 blockade in classical Hodgkin lymphoma. Study conclusions and caveats: Patients with a complete response exhibited baseline diversity comparable to newly diagnosed patients. Reports described newly diagnosed patients as having lower baseline TCR diversity than healthy donors. TCR diversity rose significantly by C4D1 in CD4+ but not CD8+ cells.

The method was immunoSEQ multiplex PCR; TCRdb's version includes in-frame clones alone and lacks a portion of them. The sample records around 25,000 clones, roughly 90% being singletons. A single count supports this clone. Antigen unknown. The time point is: cycle 4 day 1 (C4D1), after around six weeks of nivolumab. All patients relapsed after autologous stem cell transplantation, and brentuximab vedotin exposure varied. V was trimmed by 2 bases and J by 1 base, leaving 9 bases between them. This CDR3 is 14 amino acids long. Germline loops: CDR1 MNHEY, CDR2 SVGAGI. This clonotype was sampled from a human donor with classical Hodgkin lymphoma. The V gene is TRBV6-5, the J gene TRBJ2-7, with a possible D match to TRBD1 (5 bases). The sample in question was peripheral blood mononuclear cells (PBMCs), obtained before the fourth cycle of nivolumab. The CDR3 protein is CASSYGHLSYEQYF. The DNA of the CDR3 is TGTGCCAGCAGTTACGGACACCTGTCCTACGAGCAGTACTTC.